This T cell receptor beta chain was retrieved from a study of cytomegalovirus exposure and HLA in healthy donors. PCR was performed using 60 Vbeta and 13 Jbeta primers. Here immunoSEQ multiplex PCR was the method, and the copy in TCRdb shows in-frame clones only, minus some. Among 60,000 to 90,000 clones, less than 75% were seen once, and the ten largest hold less than 8.5%. Sequencing used PBMCs. This clonotype was sampled from a man aged 40-50 years in good health and CMV-seropositive.

The CDR3 DNA reads as TGTGCCAGCAGTCCCGATCATCAGGGGAACACTGAAGCTTTCTTT. It is translated as CASSPDHQGNTEAFF. This rearrangement joins TRBV28 to TRBJ1-1; D may be TRBD1 (5 bases). CDR1 MDHEN and CDR2 SYDVKM come from the germline V gene. The CDR3 consists of 15 residues. V was trimmed by 5 bases and J by 1 base, leaving 14 bases between them.